This T cell receptor beta chain was retrieved from a study of cytomegalovirus exposure and HLA in healthy donors. Study results and limitations: A later analysis found most CMV-associated TCR beta chains apparently HLA-restricted.

The PCR made use of 60 Vbeta and 13 Jbeta primers. Sequenced by immunoSEQ multiplex PCR; TCRdb stores in-frame clones only, minus some. The repertoire has more than 70,000 clones, about 70% of them found once; the top ten carry around 2.8%. About this clone: Its antigen remains unknown.

Germline CDR1 SGHDT, CDR2 YYEEEE. The CDR3 runs to 13 residues. Trimming removed 7 bases at V and 2 bases at J, with 12 bases between. The rearrangement links TRBV5-6 to TRBJ2-5, with D possibly TRBD1 on 6 matching bases. The specimen sequenced was PBMCs. The source of this sequence is a man aged 40-50 years in good health and CMV-seronegative. Here the CDR3 reads CASGTGFQETQYF. In nucleotides, the CDR3 is TGTGCCAGCGGAACAGGGTTTCAAGAGACCCAGTACTTC.